This T cell receptor beta chain was observed in a study of blood T cells in healthy people across ages. This clonotype was seen at least ten times. Through a sample-barcoded 5' primer and a J-beta primer mix, a second PCR was run for roughly 6 to 11 cycles. TCRdb redid the calling of the 5' RACE reads with MiXCR, one entry per CDR3 protein. This repertoire shows just under 750,000 distinct CDR3 sequences, 22% found once; its top ten account for around a fifth. V was shortened by 5 bases and J by 5 bases, with 16 bases between the two germline ends. From germline, CDR1 is SEHNR and CDR2 FQNEAQ (reference sequence). The CDR3 is 15 residues long.

The sample taken for sequencing was blood. The chain uses TRBV7-9 and TRBJ1-5; tentative D call: TRBD1 (5 bases). This receptor was taken from a man between 65 and 80 years old in good health. CDR3 amino acids: CASSSSDRIYQPQHF. DNA of the CDR3: TGTGCCAGCAGCAGCAGCGACAGAATCTATCAGCCCCAGCATTTT.